This entry lists 5 T cell receptor beta chains sequenced from one sample in a study of blood T cell repertoires in COVID-19. Assay: immunoSEQ multiplex PCR; the TCRdb copy retains only in-frame clones and omits some. The data hold 140,000 to 150,000 clones, with around nine tenths observed a single time. The sequenced material came from peripheral blood. The receptors come from a human donor in a cohort sampled during active COVID-19.

The rearrangement links TRBV11-1 to TRBJ2-3; no clear D gene. The germline CDR1 and CDR2 sequences are SGHAT and FQDESV (reference sequence). Trimming took off 1 base at V and 5 bases at J, with 16 bases between the two ends. This CDR3 is built from 16 residues. As DNA, the CDR3 is TGTGCCAGCAGCTTAGAGTTAAACAACCCTTTAGATACGCAGTATTTT. Its protein is CASSLELNNPLDTQYF. Full variable domain (rest looked up from reference TRBV11-1 and TRBJ2-3): EAEVAQSPRYKITEKSQAVAFWCDPISGHATLYWYRQILGQGPELLVQFQDESVVDDSQLPKDRFSAERLKGVDSTLKIQPAELGDSAMYLCASSLELNNPLDTQYFGPGTRLTVL.

The chain combines TRBV7-2 with TRBJ2-5, with no clear D. Trimming removed 4 bases from V and 1 base from J, with 7 bases in between. CDR3 length equals 13 residues. CDR1 and CDR2 (germline): SGHTA, FQGNSA. The CDR3 DNA sequence: TGTGCCAGCAGCTCGTCGTTCCAAGAGACCCAGTACTTC. Translating it yields CASSSSFQETQYF.

This clone appeared a few times. CDR3 residues: CASRDQGNTEAFF. The CDR3 coding sequence is TGTGCCAGCAGGGACCAGGGGAACACTGAAGCTTTCTTT. The V call is TRBV7-3, the J call TRBJ1-1, with D perhaps TRBD1 (5 bases). Germline loops: CDR1 SGHTA, CDR2 FQGTGA. The length of the CDR3 is 13 residues. Trimming took 6 bases from V and 1 from J, leaving 9 bases between them. Full variable domain (remainder filled in from reference TRBV7-3 and TRBJ1-1): GAGVSQTPSNKVTEKGKYVELRCDPISGHTALYWYRQSLGQGPEFLIYFQGTGAADDSGLPNDRFFAVRPEGSVSTLKIQRTERGDSAVYLCASRDQGNTEAFFGQGTRLTVV.

This sequence joins TRBV5-4 and TRBJ1-1; a weak D match, TRBD1 (5 bases). Germline V CDR1 and CDR2: SGHNT, YYREEE (reference sequence). The CDR3 runs to 13 residues. The germline V and J ends were trimmed by 4 bases and 3 bases, with 10 bases remaining between them. As DNA, the CDR3 is TGTGCCAGCAGCATGGGACGGGACACTGAAGCTTTCTTT. Its protein is CASSMGRDTEAFF.

The V call is TRBV24-1, the J call TRBJ2-2, with 9 nucleotides matching TRBD2. The CDR3 loop spans 17 amino acids. Germline CDR1 and CDR2: KGHDR and SFDVKD. Trimming at V came to 8 bases and at J to 0 bases, leaving 9 bases not matched to a gene. CDR3 DNA: TGTGCCACCATCCCGATTAGCGGGGGCCCGAACACCGGGGAGCTGTTTTTT. Its protein is CATIPISGGPNTGELFF.